This TCR beta chain was recorded in a study of robustness of blood B and T cell sequencing (dated by TCRdb to 2016 to 2019). In terms of the full investigation: The study was designed to determine how much peripheral blood is required to reliably characterize an individual's TCRbeta and IgG repertoires. TCRbeta and IgG repertoires were quantified in each of the roughly 10 independently drawn blood samples. As technical replicates, two replicate TCRbeta cDNA libraries were made from one shared RNA pool taken from a single 10 ml draw. The research as a whole found: The TCRbeta rarefaction curves did not fully level off, which suggests under-sequencing or many low-abundance clonotypes. When 3 or 4 tubes (about 30-45 ml blood) were combined, saturation was approached in coverage of the top 10,000 TCRbeta clonotypes. One pair of TCRbeta libraries showed evidence of cross-contamination, likely from batch processing; the shared UMI-sequence pairs were removed. The 1,000 most abundant TCRbeta clonotypes from the pooled draws were detected in every single 10 ml sample. EDTA tubes required immediate fractionation, limiting use in multi-site collections. Between the technical replicate libraries, roughly 95% of the top 10,000 TCRbeta clonotypes in one library were also present in the other library. Pooling tubes did not increase the overlap of rare TCRbeta clonotypes, which implies that much larger blood volumes would be needed to capture rare TCRbeta clonotypes.

TCRbeta repertoires were quantified from mRNA rather than genomic DNA, which captures expressed receptors. Without any cell sorting, leukocytes from the buffy coat were collected into Trizol, and RNA was extracted using the Direct-zol RNA MiniPrep Plus kit. To separate plasma, buffy coat and red blood cells, the EDTA blood tubes were centrifuged right away at 4 degrees C. The receptor library was made with PCR. Sequenced using an Illumina MiSeq. cDNA was synthesized with SMARTScribe reverse transcriptase and a 5' template-switch oligo that added a universal priming site. A 12-nucleotide random unique molecular identifier (UMI) was carried by the template-switch oligo, and each cDNA molecule was tagged with this UMI. During reverse transcription, TCRbeta transcripts were targeted by chain-specific reverse primers. Leftover template-switch adapters were removed by uracil DNA glycosylase treatment, and cDNA was purified using a Qiagen MinElute kit. For the first PCR, KAPA HiFi HotStart ReadyMix was used for roughly 23 cycles, with amplification split across four 50 ul reactions containing step-out primers. Before further amplification, first-round PCR products were gel-purified. Illumina Nextera adapters were attached in a second roughly 8-cycle PCR, after which libraries were purified and pooled. For each TCRbeta molecule, the UMI barcode was captured by a 50-nucleotide 5' read. As for the authors' bioinformatics: The MIGEC toolkit was used to group reads by UMI into consensus reads. PEAR was used to merge forward and reverse consensus reads into final reads. Identical UMI-sequence pairs found in more than one library were treated as cross-sample contamination and removed by a custom decontamination script. V(D)J assignment and CDR3 extraction were performed with MIGMAP, a wrapper around IgBLAST. TCR clonotypes were defined by identical V gene, J gene and CDR3 amino acid sequence, and CDR1 and CDR2 were left unsequenced. TCRdb applied fastp at Q25 and MiXCR to the public reads, then kept only in-frame beta chains. Each CDR3 protein gets just one entry, which takes the most common genes and DNA from the rows behind it. TCRdb, not the authors, supplied the V and J calls. This sample comprises about 1,500 distinct CDR3 sequences, roughly 67% of them detected only once. The leading ten clones occupy around a third of the sample.

In the case of this clonotype: There is no known antigen for this receptor. No base-level quality is on record; no much larger clone is a single base apart.

V is clipped by 1 base and J by 0 bases, and the sequence between their germline boundaries is 7 bases long. The CDR3 covers 16 residues, taking in both the cysteine and the phenylalanine. Only the CDR3 part of the read is kept: 48 bases, read in frame from the first base. Based on the germline V gene, the CDR1 and CDR2 sequences are SGHTA and FQGTGA. The sequencing sample was made of peripheral blood. Recombination connected TRBV7-3 to TRBJ2-6, with the identity of the D gene unclear. The receptor was derived from a human donor in good health. The DNA is as follows: TGTGCCAGCAGCTTAATGGCGAGCTCTGGGGCCAACGTCCTGACTTTC. It codes for CASSLMASSGANVLTF.